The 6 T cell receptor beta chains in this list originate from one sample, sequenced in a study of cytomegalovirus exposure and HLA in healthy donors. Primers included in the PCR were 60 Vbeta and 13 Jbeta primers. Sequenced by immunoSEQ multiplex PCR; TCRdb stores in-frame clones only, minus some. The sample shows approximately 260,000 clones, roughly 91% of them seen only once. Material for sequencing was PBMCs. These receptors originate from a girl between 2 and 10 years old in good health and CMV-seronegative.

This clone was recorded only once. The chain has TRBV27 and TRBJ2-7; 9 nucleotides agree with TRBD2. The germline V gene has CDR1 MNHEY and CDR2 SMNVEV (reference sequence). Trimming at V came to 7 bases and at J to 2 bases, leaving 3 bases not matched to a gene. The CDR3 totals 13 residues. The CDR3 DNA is TGTGCCAGCACAGCGGGGGGAGCCTACGAGCAGTACTTC. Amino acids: CASTAGGAYEQYF.

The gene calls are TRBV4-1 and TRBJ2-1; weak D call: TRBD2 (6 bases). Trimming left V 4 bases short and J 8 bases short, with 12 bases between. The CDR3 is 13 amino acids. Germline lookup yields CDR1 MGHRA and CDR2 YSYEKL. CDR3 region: CASSPSWEDEQFF. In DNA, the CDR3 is TGCGCCAGCAGCCCCTCGTGGGAGGATGAGCAGTTCTTC.

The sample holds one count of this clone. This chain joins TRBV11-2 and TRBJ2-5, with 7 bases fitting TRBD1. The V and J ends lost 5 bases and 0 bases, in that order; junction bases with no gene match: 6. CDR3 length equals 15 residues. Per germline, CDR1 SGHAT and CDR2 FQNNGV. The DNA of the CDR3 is TGTGCCAGCAGCCCTCGACAGGGCCACCAAGAGACCCAGTACTTC. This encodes CASSPRQGHQETQYF.

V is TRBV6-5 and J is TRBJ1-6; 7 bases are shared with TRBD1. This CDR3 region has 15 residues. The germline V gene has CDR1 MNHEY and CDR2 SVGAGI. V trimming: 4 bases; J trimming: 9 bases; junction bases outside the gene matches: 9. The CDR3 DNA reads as TGTGCCAGCAGTTCCACCCGACAGGGTCGTTCACCCCTCCACTTT. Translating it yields CASSSTRQGRSPLHF.

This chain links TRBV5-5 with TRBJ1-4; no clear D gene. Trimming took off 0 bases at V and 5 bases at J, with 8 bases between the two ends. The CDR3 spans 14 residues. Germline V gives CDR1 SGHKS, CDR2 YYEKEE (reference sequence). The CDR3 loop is CASSLDSLNEKLFF. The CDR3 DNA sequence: TGTGCCAGCAGCTTGGACAGCCTGAATGAAAAACTGTTTTTT.

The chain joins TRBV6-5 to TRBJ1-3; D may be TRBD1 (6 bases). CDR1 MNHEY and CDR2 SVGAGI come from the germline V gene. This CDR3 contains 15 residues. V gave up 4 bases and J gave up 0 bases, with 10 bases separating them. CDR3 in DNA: TGTGCCAGCAGTTCAACGACAGGCTCTGGAAACACCATATATTTT. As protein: CASSSTTGSGNTIYF.